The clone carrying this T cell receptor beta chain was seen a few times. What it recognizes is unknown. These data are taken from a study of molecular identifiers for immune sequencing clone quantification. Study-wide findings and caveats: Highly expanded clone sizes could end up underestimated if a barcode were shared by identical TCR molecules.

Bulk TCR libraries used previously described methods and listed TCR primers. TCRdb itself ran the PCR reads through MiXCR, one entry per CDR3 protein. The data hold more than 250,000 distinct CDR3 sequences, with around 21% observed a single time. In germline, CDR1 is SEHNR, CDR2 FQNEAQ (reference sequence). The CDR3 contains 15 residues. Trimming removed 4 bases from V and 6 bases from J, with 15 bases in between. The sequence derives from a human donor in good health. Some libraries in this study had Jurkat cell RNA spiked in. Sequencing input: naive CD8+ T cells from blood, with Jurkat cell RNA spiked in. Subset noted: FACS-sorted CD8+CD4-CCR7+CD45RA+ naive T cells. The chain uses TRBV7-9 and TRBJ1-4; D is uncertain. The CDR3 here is CASSYGPDLDEKLFF. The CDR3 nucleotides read TGTGCCAGCAGCTACGGACCCGACTTGGATGAAAAACTGTTTTTT.